Described below is a single TCR beta chain sequence and its context. The antigen is undetermined. The data are from a study of graft-versus-host responses after intestinal transplantation. For the study at large: Recipients obtained multivisceral, liver-intestinal, or isolated intestinal transplants. Each recipient received anti-thymocyte globulin induction, then tacrolimus and steroids for about three years.

Profiled with immunoSEQ multiplex PCR; TCRdb holds only in-frame clones, not every one. The repertoire holds about 130,000 clones, with more than 90% as singletons. Study-level points and caveats: Allograft clonal ratios (graft-versus-host to host-versus-graft) were high in patients who had graft-donor T cell macrochimerism. Some GvH clones appeared in ileal mucosa or blood before recipient bone marrow.

V was clipped by 5 bases and J by 4 bases, with 15 bases between them. This CDR3 comprises 14 residues. Per the germline V gene, CDR1 is SGHTA and CDR2 is FQGNSA. This clonotype was sampled from a human donor who received an intestinal transplant. This chain links TRBV7-2 with TRBJ2-7; the D gene is possibly TRBD2 (7 bases). Sequencing used unstimulated CD4+ T cells sorted from spleen or lymph node cells, obtained before intestinal transplant. Here the CDR3 DNA reads TGTGCCAGCAGCCCATCGGGGGGCAGGTACGAGCAGTACTTC. It codes for CASSPSGGRYEQYF.